What follows are 8 T cell receptor beta chains derived from one specimen sequenced in a study of cytomegalovirus exposure and HLA in healthy donors. PCR employed 60 Vbeta and 13 Jbeta primers. Repertoires were generated with immunoSEQ multiplex PCR, while TCRdb's copy carries only in-frame clones and drops some. The repertoire holds 100,000 or so clones, with 55% to 65% as singletons. Sequenced sample: PBMCs. All receptors derive from a man aged 25-40 years in good health and CMV-seropositive.

A few counts support this clone. The chain uses TRBV27 and TRBJ2-2, with 15 bases matching TRBD2. V shed 2 bases and J 5 bases; nucleotides not matched to a gene: 3. The CDR3 contains 17 residues. The germline V gene encodes CDR1 MNHEY and CDR2 SMNVEV (reference sequence). In DNA, the CDR3 is TGTGCCAGCAGTTTAGGACTAGCGGGGGGGCGAACCGGGGAGCTGTTTTTT. This codes for CASSLGLAGGRTGELFF.

The V and J genes are TRBV7-9 and TRBJ2-3; maybe TRBD2 (6 bases). The V and J ends lost 6 bases and 1 base respectively, with 20 bases between them. Germline assignment: CDR1 SEHNR and CDR2 FQNEAQ (reference sequence). There are 17 residues in the CDR3. In DNA, the CDR3 is TGTGCCAGCAGTGAACCGGAGCCAAGGAGGGGCACAGATACGCAGTATTTT. As protein: CASSEPEPRRGTDTQYF.

The V call is TRBV23-1, the J call TRBJ1-3; 9 bases fit TRBD1. TRBV23-1 is filed as an ORF, its function uncertain. V trimming: 4 bases; J trimming: 6 bases; junction bases outside the gene matches: 13. The CDR3 contains 17 residues. CDR3 region: CASSLATGGTWSNTIYF. For the CDR3, the DNA is TGCGCCAGCAGTCTAGCGACAGGGGGTACCTGGTCAAACACCATATATTTT.

A remark on this clone: Germline and junction disagree at one end, which may indicate a read error. J is TRBJ1-2 and V is TRBV6-5; tentative D call: TRBD1 (6 bases). There are 14 residues in the CDR3. Germline CDR1 is MNHEY and CDR2 is SVGAGI. In nucleotides, the CDR3 is TGTGCCAGCAGCCCAAGAGGGGGTAACTATGTCTACACCTTC. Translated: CASSPRGGNYVYTF.

CDR3 loop: CASSSVRHFLEAFF. The CDR3 coding sequence is TGTGCCAGCAGCTCCGTCAGACATTTCCTCGAAGCTTTCTTT. The J gene is TRBJ1-1, the V gene TRBV11-2; D remains unclear. Trimming pared 4 bases from V and 8 bases from J, leaving 17 bases between. CDR1 is SGHAT and CDR2 is FQNNGV in the germline V gene. There are 14 residues in the CDR3.

The V gene is TRBV27, the J gene TRBJ2-4; 10 bases fit TRBD2. With V trimmed by 3 bases and J by 6 bases, 17 bases remained unmatched. This CDR3 has 19 amino acids. Germline-derived CDR1 and CDR2 are MNHEY and SMNVEV (reference sequence). CDR3 in amino acids: CASSLTSGGAKMVGNIQYF. The CDR3 DNA reads as TGTGCCAGCAGTTTGACCAGCGGGGGGGCCAAGATGGTCGGAAACATTCAGTACTTC.

The chain is built from TRBV7-8 and TRBJ1-2; D is uncertain. Germline lookup yields CDR1 SGHVS and CDR2 FQNEAQ. CDR3 length: 15 amino acids. V gave up 1 base and J gave up 0 bases, with 9 bases separating them. CDR3 in amino acids: CASSLDQATNYGYTF. The CDR3 DNA follows: TGTGCCAGCAGCTTAGATCAGGCCACTAACTATGGCTACACCTTC.

Here the CDR3 DNA reads TGTGCCAGCAGGGGACTAGCGGGGGGCTCAGATACGCAGTATTTT. Translated: CASRGLAGGSDTQYF. The rearrangement joins TRBV6-1 to TRBJ2-3; 15 nucleotides agree with TRBD2. Looked up from germline, CDR1 is MNHNS and CDR2 is SASEGT. V dropped 6 bases and J dropped 4; count of bases not matched to a gene: 2. The CDR3 covers 15 residues.